These T cell receptor beta chains were read from a single sample in a study of T-cell memory formation after mild COVID-19. TCRdb called the 5' RACE reads again in MiXCR, with one record for every CDR3 protein. Among 350,000 or so distinct CDR3 sequences, about 21% were seen once, and the ten largest hold about 12%. Sequenced sample: PBMCs or a T cell subset sorted from them (not recorded which). These receptors were taken from an adult woman who had mild COVID-19 (a few samples of this study predate the infection). Cell type and time point are not known. CDR3s include the opening cysteine and the closing phenylalanine or tryptophan. D genes are given only for firm matches. Size is omitted from some rows. Given values are once, few, many or a class for expanded clones.

abundance	v_gene	j_gene	d_gene	CDR3nt	CDR3aa
-	TRBV2	TRBJ1-3	-	TGTGCCAGCAGTGAAGAGAGACCGAACTCTGGAAACACCATATATTTT	CASSEERPNSGNTIYF
-	TRBV29-1	TRBJ2-5	-	TGCAGCGTTAACTTCGACGGGTACCAAGAGACCCAGTACTTC	CSVNFDGYQETQYF
few	TRBV29-1	TRBJ2-1	-	TGCAGCGTTGTATCCGCCTCATACAATGAGCAGTTCTTC	CSVVSASYNEQFF
-	TRBV29-1	TRBJ2-3	-	TGCAGCGTTGGTGGGGAGGCAGATACGCAGTATTTT	CSVGGEADTQYF
few	TRBV5-1	TRBJ2-1	-	TGCGCCAGCAGTGAAGGGCAGAACAATGAGCAGTTCTTC	CASSEGQNNEQFF
few	TRBV12-3/TRBV12-4	TRBJ1-4	TRBD1	TGTGCCAGCACCCCGCAGGGGGCGGCTAATGAAAAACTGTTTTTT	CASTPQGAANEKLFF
many	TRBV7-2	TRBJ2-5	TRBD2	TGTGCCAGCAGCTCGCGGGGGGGCATCCAAGAGACCCAGTACTTC	CASSSRGGIQETQYF
-	TRBV5-1	TRBJ2-1	-	TGCGCCAGCAGCTTGGGAGGGGGGACTGCCTACAATGAGCAGTTCTTC	CASSLGGGTAYNEQFF
-	TRBV20-1	TRBJ1-1	-	TGCAGTGCTAGAAGCGCGGGTGGAGGAACTGAAGCTTTCTTT	CSARSAGGGTEAFF
-	TRBV24-1	TRBJ2-1	TRBD1	TGTGCCACCAGTGATTCCTGGGGACAGTCCTACAATGAGCAGTTCTTC	CATSDSWGQSYNEQFF
-	TRBV6-6	TRBJ2-3	TRBD2	TGTGCCAGCAGCTATGGTAGCGGGTTGGGCCTCTACACAGATACGCAGTATTTT	CASSYGSGLGLYTDTQYF
-	TRBV7-2	TRBJ1-2	-	TGTGCCAGCAGCGTAAGCAGGGAAACGGTCTATGGCTACACCTTC	CASSVSRETVYGYTF
-	TRBV10-3	TRBJ1-1	-	TGTGCCATCAGTGAGCGGACCACTGAAGCTTTCTTT	CAISERTTEAFF
-	TRBV7-3	TRBJ2-3	-	TGTGCCAGCAGCTTATCAAGGGACACAGATACGCAGTATTTT	CASSLSRDTDTQYF
-	TRBV7-8	TRBJ2-3	-	TGTGCCAGCAGCTTAAGTGCCGTACTGGGATCGGGTACGCAGTATTTT	CASSLSAVLGSGTQYF
-	TRBV20-1	TRBJ2-3	-	TGCAGTGCTAGTCGAGGGTTGCTAGCCTGGGACACAGATACGCAGTATTTT	CSASRGLLAWDTDTQYF
few	TRBV14	TRBJ2-3	-	TGTGCCAGCAGCCAGAACACAGATACGCAGTATTTT	CASSQNTDTQYF
-	TRBV4-2	TRBJ2-7	TRBD2	TGTGCCAGCAGCCAAGATCGGGGGGTCTACGAGCAGTACTTC	CASSQDRGVYEQYF
few	TRBV7-9	TRBJ2-5	TRBD2	TGTGCCAGCAGCTTAGGAGTGCTAGCGGGAGAAGAGACCCAGTACTTC	CASSLGVLAGEETQYF
few	TRBV15	TRBJ2-1	TRBD1	TGTGCCACCAGCAGCCACAGACAGGGAAATGAGCAGTTCTTC	CATSSHRQGNEQFF
few	TRBV7-3	TRBJ2-1	TRBD1	TGTGCCAGCAGCTTCGGGACAGGGGATTACAATGAGCAGTTCTTC	CASSFGTGDYNEQFF
-	TRBV3-1	TRBJ1-1	-	TGTGCCAGCAGCCAGGCCCCGGGACTTGAAGCTTTCTTT	CASSQAPGLEAFF
-	TRBV29-1	TRBJ2-3	TRBD2	TGCAGCGTCGGGACTAGTGTCGCAGATACGCAGTATTTT	CSVGTSVADTQYF
few	TRBV12-3/TRBV12-4	TRBJ2-1	TRBD1	TGTGCCAGCAGTCCCGGGACAGGGGGTCCCAATGAGCAGTTCTTC	CASSPGTGGPNEQFF
-	TRBV2	TRBJ2-1	-	TGTGCCAGCAGAGTAGACATGGGGTCCTACAATGAGCAGTTCTTC	CASRVDMGSYNEQFF
-	TRBV20-1	TRBJ1-1	-	TGCAGTGCTCCCAATCCCGGGAGAGCTGAAGCTTTCTTT	CSAPNPGRAEAFF
-	TRBV6-5	TRBJ2-1	-	TGTGCCAGCAAGCGTACTAATTACAATGAGCAGTTCTTC	CASKRTNYNEQFF
few	TRBV6-2/TRBV6-3	TRBJ2-5	-	TGTGCCAGCAGTTACTCGGCCAGGGACCAAGAGACCCAGTACTTC	CASSYSARDQETQYF
-	TRBV24-1	TRBJ2-1	TRBD2	TGTGCCACCAGTGCCGCGGGACTAGCAGATTACAATGAGCAGTTCTTC	CATSAAGLADYNEQFF
many	TRBV29-1	TRBJ1-2	-	TGCAGCGTTGCCCGGGACACACAAAACTATGGCTACACCTTC	CSVARDTQNYGYTF
-	TRBV13	TRBJ2-1	TRBD2	TGTGCCAGCAGCCTGTGGACTAGCGGGAGGAACAATGAGCAGTTCTTC	CASSLWTSGRNNEQFF
few	TRBV24-1	TRBJ2-2	-	TGTGCCACCAGTCGGCCAGAGAACACCGGGGAGCTGTTTTTT	CATSRPENTGELFF
-	TRBV6-5	TRBJ2-3	-	TGTGCCAGCAGCGCTATGTCCGGGAGTGCAGATACGCAGTATTTT	CASSAMSGSADTQYF
-	TRBV7-2	TRBJ1-4	-	TGTGCCAGCAGCTTGCAGGGCGGTACTAATGAAAAACTGTTTTTT	CASSLQGGTNEKLFF
-	TRBV5-1	TRBJ2-1	-	TGCGCCAGCAGCTTGGTCTCAGGTCCAATCCTGGGCAATGAGCAGTTCTTC	CASSLVSGPILGNEQFF
few	TRBV12-3/TRBV12-4	TRBJ2-1	TRBD2	TGTGCCAGCAGTTTTGTAGCGGGGGGGGTATTTAGTTGGAGTGAGCAGTTCTTC	CASSFVAGGVFSWSEQFF
few	TRBV12-3/TRBV12-4	TRBJ2-1	-	TGTGCCAGCAGACCGTCTAGTCCCCTCAATGAGCAGTTCTTC	CASRPSSPLNEQFF
few	TRBV4-1	TRBJ2-1	-	TGCGCCAGCAGCCAAGACCCCCCGGCCACGGGGCCTAGTAATGAGCAGTTCTTC	CASSQDPPATGPSNEQFF
few	TRBV5-1	TRBJ1-1	TRBD1	TGCGCCAGCAGCGTCGGACAGGGAACGAACACTGAAGCTTTCTTT	CASSVGQGTNTEAFF
few	TRBV27	TRBJ2-7	TRBD1	TGTGCCAGTTTGGCACCAGGGGGCGAGCAGTACTTC	CASLAPGGEQYF
once	TRBV7-9	TRBJ2-5	TRBD1	TGTGCCATTCGGGACAGGGAAAGTGGGAGAGAGACCCAGTACTTC	CAIRDRESGRETQYF
-	TRBV7-8	TRBJ2-5	-	TGTGCCAGCAGCTTCACCTACTGGAGCTATAAGGAAGCTGGGGAGACCCAGTACTTC	CASSFTYWSYKEAGETQYF
-	TRBV2	TRBJ1-1	-	TGTGCCAGCAGTGATCGGACGAACACTGAAGCTTTCTTT	CASSDRTNTEAFF
few	TRBV12-3/TRBV12-4	TRBJ1-5	TRBD1	TGTGCCAGCAGTTACGACAGGGAGGATCAGCCCCAGCATTTT	CASSYDREDQPQHF
-	TRBV20-1	TRBJ2-7	TRBD2	TGCAGTGCTCTCCCGACTACTAGCGGGGCTTACGAGCAGTACTTC	CSALPTTSGAYEQYF
-	TRBV4-1	TRBJ2-3	-	TGCGCCAGCAGCCAAGTGGCAGGGACATTCACAGATACGCAGTATTTT	CASSQVAGTFTDTQYF
-	TRBV7-9	TRBJ2-3	-	TGTGCCAGCAGCCGAGGTAGTGGCCCAGATACGCAGTATTTT	CASSRGSGPDTQYF
-	TRBV30	TRBJ2-1	TRBD2	TGTGCCTGGAGTGTACGGCGGGGGGGTGAGCAGTTCTTC	CAWSVRRGGEQFF
few	TRBV19	TRBJ2-3	-	TGTGCCAGTAGTCCTGCAAGGCCTCCGGCAGATACGCAGTATTTT	CASSPARPPADTQYF
-	TRBV7-9	TRBJ1-4	-	TGTGCCAGCAGCTGGGAGGCAGGAAAACTGTTTTTT	CASSWEAGKLFF
-	TRBV27	TRBJ2-7	-	TGTGCCAGCAGTTCATATCGACAAGCCTACGAGCAGTACTTC	CASSSYRQAYEQYF
few	TRBV11-3	TRBJ1-1	-	TGTGCCAGCAGCTTCCGGGACTACACTGAAGCTTTCTTT	CASSFRDYTEAFF
many	TRBV12-3/TRBV12-4	TRBJ2-3	-	TGTGCCAGCAGTTTTGTCAACAGAGCGGACCGCACAGATACGCAGTATTTT	CASSFVNRADRTDTQYF
-	TRBV5-1	TRBJ2-3	TRBD2	TGCGCCAGCAGCCTGGAAAGCGGGAATCTGGGAGATACGCAGTATTTT	CASSLESGNLGDTQYF